The present T cell receptor beta chain was sequenced within a study of blood T cells in healthy people across ages (dated by TCRdb to between 2014 and 2017). Looking at the study overall: In model experiments, template switching captured roughly one uniquely barcoded TCR beta cDNA molecule for every two T cells. Donors of different ages were randomly distributed across sequencing lanes to avoid experimental bias. For two donors (one aged 18 to 29 and one aged 80 or older), the study analyzed two additional independent replicas of 1 million unique cDNA reads from the same blood draw. The donors were divided into four age groups: young (average around 15 years), middle-aged (about 41), aged (approximately 64) and long-lived (roughly 82). Age-related changes in TCR beta repertoire diversity were measured in the study by deep sequencing normalized with unique cDNA molecular identifiers. Overall results and qualifications from the work: Estimates of total diversity based on one million sequenced T cells were regarded as lower bounds and as underestimates. Compared with the aged group, more naive CD4+ T cells, fewer expanded clones and increased TCR diversity were shown by the long-lived group, suggesting age selection. Observed TCR beta diversity per million T cells fell roughly linearly with age, and a significant reduction was already apparent by age about 36. Conclusive comparison of naive and antigen-experienced compartments was prevented by the profiling of bulk unsorted PBMCs. Observed TCR beta diversity correlated strongly with the percentage of naive T cells measured by flow cytometry. Because donor CMV infection status was unknown, age-related changes in expanded clonotypes were potentially confounded.

The library was made by 5' RACE. TCRdb records Illumina HiSeq 2500 as the sequencer. The second PCR ran for about 7 to 11 cycles and used a J-beta primer mix along with a sample-barcoded 5' primer. A template-switch 5' adaptor carrying 12 random nucleotides introduced a unique molecular identifier onto each TCR beta cDNA molecule. At least 3 million CDR3-containing paired-end reads were obtained from each sample. First-strand cDNA synthesis was performed from all RNA using the Mint cDNA synthesis kit, with priming by a TRBC-specific oligonucleotide. After uracil-DNA glycosylase treatment, a first 18-cycle PCR used universal primers M1SS and BC2_uni_R on all cDNA. Per the authors' processing: Normalization of each sample was performed by random selection of 1 million high-quality reads, each carrying a distinct molecular identifier. Reads sharing molecular identifiers were discarded rather than binned into consensus sequences. MiTCR, set to a Q25 quality threshold and the strictest error-elimination algorithm, was used for CDR3 identification, clonotype clustering and error correction. Lower-bound total TCR beta diversity was estimated with a nonparametric unseen species model using Euler transformation. TCRdb reprocessed the public reads (quality trimming at Q25 with fastp, clone calling with MiXCR) and kept in-frame beta chains. Rows merge per CDR3 protein into single entries with the most common DNA and genes. TCRdb, not the authors, supplied the V and J calls. Present in this sample are around 1,600,000 distinct CDR3 sequences, less than 45% of which were seen just once. In total, the top ten clones hold over 3.5% of the sample.

At the junction V is shortened by 7 bases and J by 5 bases; bases outside the gene matches: 10. Taken from cysteine to phenylalanine, the CDR3 has 14 residues. Only the CDR3 DNA stays, 42 bases, in frame from base 1. In the germline V gene (reference sequence), CDR1 corresponds to DFQATT and CDR2 to SNEGSKA. This clonotype was seen a few times. Its antigen is still unknown. No much larger clone is present one base from it, and per-base qualities are unavailable. Systemically healthy Caucasian individuals from Russia, over 30 in total and aged about 6 to 90 years, were included as donors. About 10 milliliters of peripheral blood were collected from each donor into EDTA-treated Vacutainer tubes. PBMCs were isolated by Ficoll-Paque density-gradient centrifugation, with at least 7 million obtained per sample. Trizol reagent was used to extract total RNA from the PBMCs, yielding at least 5.5 micrograms per sample. For every donor, an aliquot of PBMCs went through flow cytometry to measure the percentages of naive CD45RAhigh/CD27high T cells.

The rearrangement joined TRBV20-1 to TRBJ2-1; TRBD2 agrees with 8 junctional bases. This receptor was identified in a woman between 18 and 29 years old in good health. Input material: blood. The CDR3 here reads CSDQTAGVNNEQFF. The sequenced DNA is TGCAGTGATCAAACAGCGGGGGTAAACAATGAGCAGTTCTTC.